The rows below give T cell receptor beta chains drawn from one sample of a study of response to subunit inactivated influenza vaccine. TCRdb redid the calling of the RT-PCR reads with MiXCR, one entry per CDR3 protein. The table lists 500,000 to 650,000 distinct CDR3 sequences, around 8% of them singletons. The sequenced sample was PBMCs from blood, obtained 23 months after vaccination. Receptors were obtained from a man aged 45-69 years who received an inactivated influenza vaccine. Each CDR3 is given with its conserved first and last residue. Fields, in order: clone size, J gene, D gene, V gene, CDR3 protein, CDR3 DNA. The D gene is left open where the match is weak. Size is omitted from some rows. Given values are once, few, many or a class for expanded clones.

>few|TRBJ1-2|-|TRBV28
CASSFSGTSNYGYTF
TGTGCCAGCAGTTTCTCGGGGACCTCTAACTATGGCTACACCTTC
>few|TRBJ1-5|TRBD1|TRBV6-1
CASSPRDRGDQPQHF
TGTGCCAGCAGTCCACGGGACAGGGGGGATCAGCCCCAGCATTTT
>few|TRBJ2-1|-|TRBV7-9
CASSLSSVNFNEQFF
TGTGCCAGCAGCTTATCTAGCGTTAATTTCAATGAGCAGTTCTTC
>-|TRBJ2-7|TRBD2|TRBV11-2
CASSPGLAGGQGEQYF
TGTGCCAGCAGCCCCGGACTAGCGGGGGGCCAGGGCGAGCAGTACTTC
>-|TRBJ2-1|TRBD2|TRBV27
CASSLGEGSNEQFF
TGTGCCAGCAGTTTGGGGGAGGGTAGCAATGAGCAGTTCTTC
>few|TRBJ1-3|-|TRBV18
CASSSQGGLEGTIYF
TGTGCCAGCTCATCGCAGGGAGGTCTGGAAGGGACCATATATTTT
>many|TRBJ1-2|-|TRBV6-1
CASSLRAALRGYTF
TGTGCCAGCAGCCTCAGGGCCGCCTTAAGGGGCTACACCTTC
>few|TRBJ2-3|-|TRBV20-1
CSASKGTLSTDTQYF
TGCAGTGCTAGTAAAGGGACACTGAGCACAGATACGCAGTATTTT
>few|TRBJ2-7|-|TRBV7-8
CASSLYQGYYEQYF
TGTGCCAGCAGCTTATATCAGGGGTACTACGAGCAGTACTTC
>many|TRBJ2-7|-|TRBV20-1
CSAAPRAEQYF
TGCAGTGCGGCCCCCCGGGCCGAGCAGTACTTC
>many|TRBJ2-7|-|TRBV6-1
CASRDNWLGYEQYF
TGTGCCAGCAGGGACAACTGGCTGGGCTACGAGCAGTACTTC
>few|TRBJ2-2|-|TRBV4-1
CASSHSTGLNTGELFF
TGCGCCAGCAGCCACTCTACGGGACTGAACACCGGGGAGCTGTTTTTT
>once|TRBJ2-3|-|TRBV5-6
CASSLVSASTDTQYF
TGTGCCAGCAGCTTGGTTAGTGCATCCACAGATACGCAGTATTTT
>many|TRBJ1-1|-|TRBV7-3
CATRHTMNTEAFF
TGTGCCACCCGACACACGATGAACACTGAAGCTTTCTTT
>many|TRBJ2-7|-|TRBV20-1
CSASSTNNEQYF
TGCAGTGCTAGTTCGACGAATAACGAGCAGTACTTC
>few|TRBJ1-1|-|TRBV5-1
CASSSTDMNTEAFF
TGCGCCAGCAGCTCGACAGATATGAACACTGAAGCTTTCTTT
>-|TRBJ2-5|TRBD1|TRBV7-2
CASSLALQGGRETQYF
TGTGCCAGCAGCTTAGCCCTACAGGGGGGAAGAGAGACCCAGTACTTC
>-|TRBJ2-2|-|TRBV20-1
CSARAATGELFF
TGCAGTGCTAGAGCGGCGACCGGGGAGCTGTTTTTT
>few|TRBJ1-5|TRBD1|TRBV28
CASSLDREIQPQHF
TGTGCCAGCAGTCTGGACAGGGAGATTCAGCCCCAGCATTTT
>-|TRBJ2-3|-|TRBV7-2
CASSLTSPVKDTQYF
TGTGCCAGCAGCTTAACTAGCCCTGTAAAAGATACGCAGTATTTT
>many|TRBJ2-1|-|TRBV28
CATNSPPQNNEQFF
TGTGCCACCAATTCCCCCCCACAGAACAATGAGCAGTTCTTC
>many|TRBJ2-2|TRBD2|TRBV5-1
CASSTGGTTTGELFF
TGCGCCAGCAGTACGGGGGGAACAACAACCGGGGAGCTGTTTTTT
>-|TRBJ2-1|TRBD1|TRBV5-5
CASSNVPGQGYNEQFF
TGTGCCAGCAGCAACGTACCGGGACAGGGTTACAATGAGCAGTTCTTC
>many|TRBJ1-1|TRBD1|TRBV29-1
CSVVPRGPTEAFF
TGCAGCGTTGTCCCCAGGGGGCCCACTGAAGCTTTCTTT
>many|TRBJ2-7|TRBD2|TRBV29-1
CSVGLAGGLSEQYF
TGCAGCGTAGGACTAGCGGGAGGGCTGAGCGAGCAGTACTTC
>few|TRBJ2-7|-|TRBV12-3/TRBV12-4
CASKKSSYEQYF
TGTGCCAGCAAAAAAAGCTCCTACGAGCAGTACTTC
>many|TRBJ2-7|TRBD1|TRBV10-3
CAIRVTGGLGPHEQYF
TGTGCCATCAGGGTGACAGGGGGCTTAGGACCCCACGAGCAGTACTTC
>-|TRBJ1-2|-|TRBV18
CASSPRWERNYGYTF
TGTGCCAGCTCACCACGGTGGGAGAGAAACTATGGCTACACCTTC
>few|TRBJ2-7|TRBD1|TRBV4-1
CASSHPQGAHREQYF
TGCGCCAGCAGCCATCCACAGGGGGCGCATCGCGAGCAGTACTTC
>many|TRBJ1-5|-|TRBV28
CASSLIALYGSDSNQPQHF
TGTGCCAGCAGTTTAATTGCACTTTATGGCAGTGACAGCAATCAGCCCCAGCATTTT
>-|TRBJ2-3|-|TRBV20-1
CSASRVRTDTQYF
TGCAGTGCTAGCAGGGTCCGAACAGATACGCAGTATTTT
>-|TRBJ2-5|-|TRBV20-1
CSARKGGPQETQYF
TGCAGTGCTAGGAAGGGGGGTCCCCAAGAGACCCAGTACTTC
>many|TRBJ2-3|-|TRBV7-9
CASSLRGWTDTQYF
TGTGCCAGCAGCTTAAGGGGTTGGACAGATACGCAGTATTTT
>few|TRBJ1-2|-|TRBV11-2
CASSPQLTNYGYTF
TGTGCCAGCAGCCCCCAGCTAACTAACTATGGCTACACCTTC
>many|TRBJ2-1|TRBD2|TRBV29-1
CSVSFTSGGDNEQFF
TGCAGCGTTAGTTTCACTAGCGGGGGGGACAATGAGCAGTTCTTC
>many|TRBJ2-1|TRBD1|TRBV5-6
CASSLDRGLRSEQFF
TGTGCCAGCAGCTTGGACAGGGGGCTTAGGTCTGAGCAGTTCTTC
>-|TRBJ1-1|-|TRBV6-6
CASILWTEAFF
TGTGCCAGCATCCTGTGGACTGAAGCTTTCTTT
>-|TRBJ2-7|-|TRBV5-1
CASSSLTSGSSYEQYF
TGCGCCAGCAGCTCCCTAACGTCGGGATCCTCCTACGAGCAGTACTTC
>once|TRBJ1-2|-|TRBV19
CASSRGRPSDGYTF
TGTGCCAGTAGTCGGGGACGGCCGAGCGATGGCTACACCTTC
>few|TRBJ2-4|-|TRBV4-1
CASSQEKTTNIQYF
TGCGCCAGCAGCCAAGAAAAGACTACAAACATTCAGTACTTC
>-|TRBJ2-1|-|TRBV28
CASSLTGLRSQGRQFF
TGTGCCAGCAGTTTAACCGGGCTGCGGAGTCAAGGTCGGCAGTTCTTC
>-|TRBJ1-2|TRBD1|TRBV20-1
CSARRQGHGYTF
TGCAGTGCTAGAAGACAGGGGCATGGCTACACCTTC
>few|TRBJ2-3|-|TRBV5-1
CASSSLAPSTDTQYF
TGCGCCAGCAGCTCTCTAGCGCCGAGCACAGATACGCAGTATTTT
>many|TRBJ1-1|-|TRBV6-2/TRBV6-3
CASSYFDLAEAFF
TGTGCCAGCAGTTACTTCGACTTGGCTGAAGCTTTCTTT
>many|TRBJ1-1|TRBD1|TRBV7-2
CASSLGAGGYTEAFF
TGTGCCAGCAGCTTAGGTGCAGGGGGGTACACTGAAGCTTTCTTT
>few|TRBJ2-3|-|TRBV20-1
CSARDIRRTDTQYF
TGCAGTGCTAGAGATATAAGGCGCACAGATACGCAGTATTTT
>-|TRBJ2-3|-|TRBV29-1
CSVRKDTQYF
TGCAGCGTTAGGAAAGATACGCAGTATTTT
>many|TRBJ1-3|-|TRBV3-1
CASSRGEGYTIYF
TGTGCCAGCAGCCGCGGAGAGGGCTACACCATATATTTT
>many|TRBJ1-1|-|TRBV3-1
CASSQGGGRAEAFF
TGTGCCAGCAGCCAAGGAGGGGGGCGGGCTGAAGCTTTCTTT
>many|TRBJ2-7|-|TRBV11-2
CASSLDRGSSYEQYF
TGTGCCAGCAGCTTAGATCGGGGAAGCTCCTACGAGCAGTACTTC
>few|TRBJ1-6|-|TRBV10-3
CAISEGGNSPLHF
TGTGCCATCAGTGAAGGGGGTAATTCACCCCTCCACTTT
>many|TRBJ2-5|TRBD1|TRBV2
CASLRTGVQETQYF
TGTGCCAGCCTCAGGACAGGGGTCCAAGAGACCCAGTACTTC
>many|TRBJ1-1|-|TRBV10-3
CAISDGRNTEAFF
TGTGCCATCAGTGATGGGAGGAACACTGAAGCTTTCTTT
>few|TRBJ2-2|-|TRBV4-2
CASSRHINTGELFF
TGTGCCAGCAGCCGACATATTAACACCGGGGAGCTGTTTTTT
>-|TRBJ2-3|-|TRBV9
CASSATTGRTDTQYF
TGTGCCAGCAGCGCAACGACAGGACGCACAGATACGCAGTATTTT
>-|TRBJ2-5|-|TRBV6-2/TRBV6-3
CASSYGGTPRETQYF
TGTGCCAGCAGTTACGGTGGGACACCGAGGGAGACCCAGTACTTC
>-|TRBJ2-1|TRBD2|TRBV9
CASSDLAGGPFEQFF
TGTGCCAGCAGCGACCTAGCGGGAGGGCCATTTGAGCAGTTCTTC
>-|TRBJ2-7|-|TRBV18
CASSPRSAGEPEQYF
TGTGCCAGCTCACCACGTTCGGCAGGGGAGCCCGAGCAGTACTTC
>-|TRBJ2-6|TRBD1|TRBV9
CASSTGQTLLANVLTF
TGTGCCAGCAGTACGGGACAGACCCTCCTGGCCAACGTCCTGACTTTC